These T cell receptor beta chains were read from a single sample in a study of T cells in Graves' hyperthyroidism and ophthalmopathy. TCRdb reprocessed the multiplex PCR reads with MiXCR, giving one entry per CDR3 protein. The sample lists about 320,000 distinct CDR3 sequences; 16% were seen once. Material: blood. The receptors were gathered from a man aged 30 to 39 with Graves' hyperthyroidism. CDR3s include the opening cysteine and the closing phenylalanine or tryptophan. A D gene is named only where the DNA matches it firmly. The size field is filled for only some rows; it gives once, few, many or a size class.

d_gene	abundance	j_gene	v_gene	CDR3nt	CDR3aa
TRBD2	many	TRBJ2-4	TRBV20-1	TGCAGTGCTAGAGATGGTCCTGGTGGGAGGGCCGGAGTGGACATTCAGTACTTC	CSARDGPGGRAGVDIQYF
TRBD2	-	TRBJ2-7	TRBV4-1	TGCGCCAGCAGCCAATTAACGGGAGGCTCCTACGAGCAGTACTTC	CASSQLTGGSYEQYF
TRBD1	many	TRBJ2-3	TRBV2	TGTGCCAGCAGTGCGAGACAGGGAACAGATACGCAGTATTTT	CASSARQGTDTQYF
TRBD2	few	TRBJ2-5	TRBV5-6	TGTGCCAGCAGCAACGGGCTAGCGGGATCTATTCAAGAGACCCAGTACTTC	CASSNGLAGSIQETQYF
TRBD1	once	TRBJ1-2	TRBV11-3	TGTGCCAGCAGCTTCAGGGGGCGCAGGGCGTCTGGCTACACCTTC	CASSFRGRRASGYTF
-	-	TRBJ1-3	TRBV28	TGTGCCAGCAGTCCCGGGACGTCTGGAAACACCATATATTTT	CASSPGTSGNTIYF
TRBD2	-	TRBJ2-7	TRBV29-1	TGCAGCGTCCTAACCCAAACTAGCGGGAAGGACGAGCAGTACTTC	CSVLTQTSGKDEQYF
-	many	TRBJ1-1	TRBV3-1	TGTGCCAGCAGCCAAGGGTCCACTGAAGCTTTCTTT	CASSQGSTEAFF
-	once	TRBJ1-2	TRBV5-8	TGTGCCAGCAACACTAAATCCGGGGGCTATGGCTACACCTTC	CASNTKSGGYGYTF
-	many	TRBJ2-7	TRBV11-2	TGTGCCAGCAGCTTAGATAAGGCAGGGCCCTACGAGCAGTACTTC	CASSLDKAGPYEQYF
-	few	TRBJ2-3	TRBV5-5	TGTGCCAGCAGGCGGTATCCCACAGATACGCAGTATTTT	CASRRYPTDTQYF
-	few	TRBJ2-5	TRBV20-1	TGCAGTGCTAGAGATCTCGGGGTCCAAGAGACCCAGTACTTC	CSARDLGVQETQYF
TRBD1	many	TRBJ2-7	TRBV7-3	TGTGCCAGCAGCGGTGGGACAGGCCTAGCCTACTACGAGCAGTACTTC	CASSGGTGLAYYEQYF
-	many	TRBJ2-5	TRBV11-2	TGTGCCAGCAGCTTTGAACAGCAAGAGACCCAGTACTTC	CASSFEQQETQYF
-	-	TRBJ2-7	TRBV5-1	TGCGCCAGCAGCTTTGGTTGGGCATCCTACGAGCAGTACTTC	CASSFGWASYEQYF
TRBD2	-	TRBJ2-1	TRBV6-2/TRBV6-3	TGTGCCAGCAGCGCAAGACTAGCGGAGGCTAATGAGCAGTTCTTC	CASSARLAEANEQFF
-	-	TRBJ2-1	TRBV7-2	TGTGCCAGCAGCTTAGGTAGGGAGTCCAATGAGCAGTTCTTC	CASSLGRESNEQFF
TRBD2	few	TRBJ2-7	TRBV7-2	TGTGCCAGCACCAAAGCGGGAGGGGACGAGCAGTACTTC	CASTKAGGDEQYF
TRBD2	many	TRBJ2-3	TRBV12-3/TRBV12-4	TGTGCCAGCAGTCCGTGGACTAGCGGGAGCACAGATACGCAGTATTTT	CASSPWTSGSTDTQYF
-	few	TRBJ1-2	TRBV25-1	TGTGCCAGCAGTGAATGGGGGGTTGGCTACACCTTC	CASSEWGVGYTF
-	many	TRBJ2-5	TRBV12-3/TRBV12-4	TGTGCCAGCAGCCGATGGATGGGAGAGACCCAGTACTTC	CASSRWMGETQYF
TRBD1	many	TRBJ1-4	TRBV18	TGTGCCAGCTCCCCCGGGACAGCTCAAACGGCAAAACTGTTTTTT	CASSPGTAQTAKLFF
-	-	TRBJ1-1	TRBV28	TGTGCCAGCAGTGGGACTGAGAAGACGAACACTGAAGCTTTCTTT	CASSGTEKTNTEAFF
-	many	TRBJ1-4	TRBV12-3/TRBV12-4	TGTGCCAGCTTACAGGGAACTAATGAAAAACTGTTTTTT	CASLQGTNEKLFF
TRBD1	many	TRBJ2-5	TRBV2	TGTGCCAGCAGAGCCGGGACAGGGGTGGAGACCCAGTACTTC	CASRAGTGVETQYF
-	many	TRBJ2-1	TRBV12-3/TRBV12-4	TGTGCCAGCAGTTTGCTCACTCAGGGCGCGGGCAATGAGCAGTTCTTC	CASSLLTQGAGNEQFF
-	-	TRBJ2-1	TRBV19	TGTGCCAGTAGTAAGGCTAGCGATCTCTACAATGAGCAGTTCTTC	CASSKASDLYNEQFF
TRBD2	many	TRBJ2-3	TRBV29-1	TGCAGCGTTGTAATGGCGCGGGAGCGGGCAGATACGCAGTATTTT	CSVVMARERADTQYF
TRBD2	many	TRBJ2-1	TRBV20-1	TGCAGTGTCCAAGCGGGAGTTCGGAATGAGCAGTTCTTC	CSVQAGVRNEQFF
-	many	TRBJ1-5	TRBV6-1	TGTGCCAGCAGGGCTTCCAATCAGCCCCAGCATTTT	CASRASNQPQHF
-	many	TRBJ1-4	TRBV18	TGTGCCAGCTCTGTAGGGGAGGGGAGTTACCGAAAACTGTTTTTT	CASSVGEGSYRKLFF
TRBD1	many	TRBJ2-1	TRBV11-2	TGTGCCAGCAGCCGGGACAGGGGCCTTTACAATGAGCAGTTCTTC	CASSRDRGLYNEQFF
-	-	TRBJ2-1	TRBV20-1	TGCAGTGCTCCCCAAGGGCCCCTTGAGCAGTTCTTC	CSAPQGPLEQFF
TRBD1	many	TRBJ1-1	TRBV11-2	TGTGCCAGCAGCGAGGGACAGGCCCAAAAAGCTTTCTTT	CASSEGQAQKAFF
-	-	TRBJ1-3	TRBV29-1	TGCAGCGTTGGTCCCTCTGGAAGCACCATATATTTT	CSVGPSGSTIYF
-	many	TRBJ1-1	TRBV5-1	TGCGCCAGCAGCTCGAGGGTCGGGGCTAACACTGAAGCTTTCTTT	CASSSRVGANTEAFF
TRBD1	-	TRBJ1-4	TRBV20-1	TGCAGTGCTAGAGATTACAGAGACGACAGGGAAAATGAAAAACTGTTTTTT	CSARDYRDDRENEKLFF
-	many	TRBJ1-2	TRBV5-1	TGCGCCAGCAGCCCACAGGACTATGGCTACACCTTC	CASSPQDYGYTF
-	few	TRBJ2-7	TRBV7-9	TGTGCCAGCAGCCCGAGTGGGGGCTTTGCGGGAGAGCAGTACTTC	CASSPSGGFAGEQYF
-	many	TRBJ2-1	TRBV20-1	TGCAGTGCAAATCAGGCATACCTTGGGGGCAATGAGCAGTTCTTC	CSANQAYLGGNEQFF